The clone carrying this TCR beta chain was detected many times. Its target is not known. The library was prepared for alpha chains; this beta chain is a stray read, so its frequency means little. This record belongs to a study of spatial heterogeneity in lung cancer. Findings and caveats of the study: The recorded estimate of tumor T cell coverage is about 7% for alpha chains and approximately 13% for beta chains. Expanded alpha and beta TCR counts within tumors tracked tumor mutation counts.

A unique molecular identifier was attached to every TCR cDNA molecule. From the 5' RACE reads, TCRdb called clonotypes with MiXCR, one entry per CDR3 protein. The sample lists about 11,000 distinct CDR3 sequences; about 5% were seen once. Time point reported: sample taken at primary tumor resection. Unsorted tumor, nontumor lung tissue or cryopreserved PBMC supplied the whole RNA. The CDR3 length is 12 residues. CDR1 is SNHLY, CDR2 FYNNEI, per germline. V lost 6 bases and J 6 bases, leaving 8 bases between the germline ends. The specimen was lung tumor tissue, collected at surgery. The origin of this receptor is a male donor with early-stage non-small cell lung cancer. The chain combines TRBV2 with TRBJ2-2; D is ambiguous. CDR3 loop: CASSLLAGELFF. Here the CDR3 DNA reads TGTGCCAGCAGCTTATTGGCCGGGGAGCTGTTTTTT.